Shown below are 16 T cell receptor beta chains from a single sample sequenced in a study of human T cells and chemical hapten exposure. TCRdb used MiXCR to reprocess the RACE reads, holding one entry per CDR3 protein. Counted here are approximately 41,000 distinct CDR3 sequences, less than 9% occurring once; the ten biggest clones make up around 1.2%. Time point: pre-sensitization, week 0. Stated treatment: therapeutic diphenylcyclopropenone sensitization with weekly scalp DPC. The sequencing here drew on whole blood, taken in connection with sensitization to the hapten diphenylcyclopropenone (DPC). The receptors here all came from a woman aged 50 to 65 with alopecia areata. Some clones in this sample may be carry-over from other donors' samples.

This clonotype was observed many times. The chain is built from TRBV18 and TRBJ2-3, with D unclear. The CDR3 spans 11 residues. The germline V gene encodes CDR1 KGHSH and CDR2 LQKENI. V was cut by 2 bases and J by 7 bases, with 4 bases left in between. The CDR3 nucleotides read TGTGCCAGCTCACCAGGAAATACGCAGTATTTT. Its protein is CASSPGNTQYF.

This clonotype was seen at least ten times. This chain joins TRBV7-9 and TRBJ1-5; tentatively, D is TRBD1 (5 bases). The CDR3 runs 16 residues. Germline V gene lookup returns CDR1 SEHNR and CDR2 FQNEAQ (reference sequence). Trimming left V 1 base short and J 3 bases short, with 13 bases between. CDR3 region: CASSLVTGSINQPQHF. The CDR3 DNA reads as TGTGCCAGCAGCTTAGTTACAGGCAGCATCAATCAGCCCCAGCATTTT.

This clonotype was picked up many times. The chain recombines TRBV20-1 with TRBJ1-1, with 8 bases aligning to TRBD1. The length of the CDR3 is 14 residues. V lost 2 bases to trimming and J lost 7 bases; unmatched junction nucleotides: 9. Germline V CDR1 and CDR2: DFQATT, SNEGSKA (reference sequence). CDR3 sequence (DNA): TGCAGTGCTAGACCCGCGGACAGGGTCTTTGAAGCTTTCTTT. Translation: CSARPADRVFEAFF.

The chain couples TRBV12-2 to TRBJ2-7. TRBV12-2 has pseudogene status. This CDR3 has 15 residues. The CDR3 is CASRSETGFPYEQYF. The CDR3 DNA is TGTGCAAGTCGCTCGGAAACGGGTTTCCCCTACGAGCAGTACTTC.

This clonotype has a count of ten or more. The chain uses TRBV7-2 and TRBJ2-1, with unresolved D. V was cut by 5 bases and J by 1 base, with 15 bases left in between. Germline CDR1 is SGHTA and CDR2 is FQGNSA. The CDR3 spans 16 residues. CDR3: CASSPRQGSSYNEQFF. CDR3 sequence (DNA): TGTGCCAGCAGCCCACGACAAGGGTCATCCTACAATGAGCAGTTCTTC.

V is TRBV24-1 and J is TRBJ2-3; unclear D gene. V was clipped by 5 bases and J by 3 bases, with 5 bases between them. Germline CDR1 reads KGHDR; CDR2 reads SFDVKD. The CDR3 runs to 12 residues. The CDR3 protein is CATSGTTDTQYF. The CDR3 DNA is TGTGCCACCAGTGGAACGACAGATACGCAGTATTTT.

Ten or more counts support this clonotype. The chain carries TRBV14 and TRBJ1-1; D is unresolved. Looked up from germline, CDR1 is SGHDN and CDR2 is FVKESK. This CDR3 is 14 amino acids long. V was shortened by 4 bases and J by 11 bases, with 20 bases between the two germline ends. CDR3 bases: TGTGCCAGCAGCCGAGATATGGGCGCGGCAAGGGCTTTCTTT. Amino acid sequence: CASSRDMGAARAFF.

In its sample, this clonotype was seen many times. The gene calls are TRBV7-2 and TRBJ1-1, with TRBD1 identical over 7 bases. Germline V gives CDR1 SGHTA, CDR2 FQGNSA. V shed 5 bases, J shed 4 bases, and the junction held 7 bases outside the gene matches. CDR3 length: 14 amino acids. The CDR3 DNA follows: TGTGCCAGCAGCCCGGTACAGGGGTTCACTGAAGCTTTCTTT. It yields the protein CASSPVQGFTEAFF.

This clonotype occurred once. Being one base from a much bigger clone, this may be a read error. This rearrangement joins TRBV18 to TRBJ2-7; TRBD1 matches at 7 bases. The J segment lost 5 bases and the V segment lost 8 bases, leaving 15 bases of the junction unmatched. Per the germline V gene, CDR1 is KGHSH and CDR2 is LQKENI. The CDR3 consists of 15 residues. This CDR3 reads CASRPTDRLVNEQYF. DNA of the CDR3: TGTGCCAGCCGCCCCACGGACAGGTTGGTCAACGAGCAGTACTTC.

The sample holds many counts of this clonotype. The chain combines TRBV28 with TRBJ1-6; D is ambiguous. V lost 3 bases, J lost 9 bases, and 12 bases lay in between. The CDR3 is made up of 14 amino acids. CDR1 and CDR2 (germline): MDHEN, SYDVKM. The CDR3 region has the DNA TGTGCCAGCAGTTTTGTGACCATGAGTTCACCCCTCCACTTT. This sequence encodes CASSFVTMSSPLHF. Drawing the rest from reference TRBV28 and TRBJ1-6, the complete variable domain is DVKVTQSSRYLVKRTGEKVFLECVQDMDHENMFWYRQDPGLGLRLIYFSYDVKMKEKGDIPEGYSVSREKKERFSLILESASTNQTSMYLCASSFVTMSSPLHFGNGTRLTVT.

V and J are TRBV7-8 and TRBJ1-4; D might be TRBD1 (5 bases). Trimming stripped 5 bases from V and 7 bases from J, with 14 bases between. Germline V CDR1 and CDR2: SGHVS, FQNEAQ. The CDR3 has 14 amino acids. The CDR3 region has the DNA TGTGCCAGCAGCCTGGGGCAGGGTCCTGAAAAACTGTTTTTT. It yields the protein CASSLGQGPEKLFF.

This clonotype was seen many times. The chain combines TRBV11-2 with TRBJ2-2; D is unclear. Germline V gene lookup returns CDR1 SGHAT and CDR2 FQNNGV. CDR3 length equals 14 residues. Trimming removed 3 bases at V and 1 base at J, with 6 bases between. In DNA, the CDR3 is TGTGCCAGCAGCTTGGGCTTGAACACCGGGGAGCTGTTTTTT. Its protein product is CASSLGLNTGELFF.

This clonotype was seen ten or more times. CDR3 amino acids: CAISARDGDTQYF. CDR3 in DNA: TGTGCCATCAGTGCCAGGGATGGAGATACGCAGTATTTT. The chain employs TRBV10-3 and TRBJ2-3; possibly TRBD1 for D (5 bases). V was clipped by 4 bases and J by 5 bases, with 10 bases between them. Per germline, CDR1 ENHRY and CDR2 SYGVKD. The CDR3 covers 13 residues.

This clonotype was counted at least ten times. The J gene is TRBJ1-1, the V gene TRBV14; the match to TRBD1 covers 8 bases. CDR1 and CDR2 from the germline V gene are SGHDN and FVKESK. V lost 3 bases, J lost 4 bases, and 7 bases stayed unmatched. The CDR3 length is 15 residues. The chain's CDR3 is CASSHRVTGGTEAFF. The CDR3 nucleotides read TGTGCCAGCAGCCATCGTGTCACAGGGGGCACTGAAGCTTTCTTT. The variable domain in full, completed from reference TRBV14 and TRBJ1-1, reads EAGVTQFPSHSVIEKGQTVTLRCDPISGHDNLYWYRRVMGKEIKFLLHFVKESKQDESGMPNNRFLAERTGGTYSTLKVQPAELEDSGVYFCASSHRVTGGTEAFFGQGTRLTVV.

This clonotype was counted ten times or more. The chain uses TRBV28 and TRBJ1-1, with D uncertain. This CDR3 has 12 amino acids. The V gene's germline CDR1 is MDHEN and CDR2 SYDVKM. V lost 0 bases to trimming and J lost 11 bases, with 10 bases between them. In DNA, the CDR3 is TGTGCCAGCAGTTTATGGGTCGGGGAGGCTTTCTTT. It is translated as CASSLWVGEAFF.

This clonotype was seen ten or more times. V and J are TRBV4-2 and TRBJ2-1; 7 nucleotides line up with TRBD2. Germline lookup yields CDR1 LGHNA and CDR2 YNFKEQ. The junction had 0 bases not matched to a gene; V was cut back by 1 base and J by 0 bases. This CDR3 has 15 residues. In DNA, the CDR3 is TGTGCCAGCAGCCAAGCGGGGGGCTCCTACAATGAGCAGTTCTTC. Translation: CASSQAGGSYNEQFF.